The entry below describes one T cell receptor (beta chain). This CDR3 comprises 14 residues. The V gene's germline CDR1 is ENHRY and CDR2 SYGVKD. J was trimmed by 5 bases and V by 5 bases; bases with no gene match: 8. The method was immunoSEQ multiplex PCR; TCRdb's version includes in-frame clones alone and lacks a portion of them. Of 2 million to 2.5 million clones listed, roughly 93% are singletons. Partitioning of CD4+ cells yielded a CD45RA+ naive subset and a CD45RA-negative memory subset. The sample is drawn from a study of shared clonotypes between healthy human individuals. The V gene is TRBV10-3, the J gene TRBJ2-7, with 8 nucleotides matching TRBD2. The sample taken for sequencing was naive CD4+ T cells from PBMCs. Stated subset: CD45RA+ positively selected. The clonotype comes from a man between 18 and 35 years old in good health. Some clones in this sample may be carry-over from other donors' samples. CDR3 residues: CAISSLRTSNEQYF. CDR3 DNA sequence: TGTGCCATCAGTTCGCTGCGGACTAGCAACGAGCAGTACTTC.